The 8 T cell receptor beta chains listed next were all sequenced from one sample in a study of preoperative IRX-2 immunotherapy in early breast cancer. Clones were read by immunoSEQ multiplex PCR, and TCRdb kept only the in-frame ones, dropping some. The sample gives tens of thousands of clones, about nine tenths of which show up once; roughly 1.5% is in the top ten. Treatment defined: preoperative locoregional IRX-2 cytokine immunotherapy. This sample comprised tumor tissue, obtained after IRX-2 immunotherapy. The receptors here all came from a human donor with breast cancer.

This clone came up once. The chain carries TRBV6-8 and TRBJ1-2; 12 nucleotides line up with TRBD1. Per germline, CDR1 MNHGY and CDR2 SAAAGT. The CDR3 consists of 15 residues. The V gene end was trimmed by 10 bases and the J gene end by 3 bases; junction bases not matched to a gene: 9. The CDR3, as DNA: TGTGCCACCTGGGACAGGGGGCGTACTGACTATGGCTACACCTTC. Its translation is CATWDRGRTDYGYTF.

The CDR3 protein is CASWTGGQPQHF. The DNA for the CDR3 is TGTGCCAGTTGGACAGGGGGACAGCCCCAGCATTTT. The V call is TRBV6-8, the J call TRBJ1-5; 10 bases agree with TRBD1. Germline lookup yields CDR1 MNHGY and CDR2 SAAAGT. The CDR3 is 12 amino acids. V lost 9 bases, J lost 7 bases, and 3 bases stayed unmatched.

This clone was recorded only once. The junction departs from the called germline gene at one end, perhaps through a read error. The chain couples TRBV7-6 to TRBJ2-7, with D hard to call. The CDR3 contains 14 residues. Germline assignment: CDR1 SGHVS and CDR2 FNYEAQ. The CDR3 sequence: CASSLEPASYEQYF. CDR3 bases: TGTGCTAGCAGCTTAGAGCCGGCCTCCTACGAGCAATACTTC.

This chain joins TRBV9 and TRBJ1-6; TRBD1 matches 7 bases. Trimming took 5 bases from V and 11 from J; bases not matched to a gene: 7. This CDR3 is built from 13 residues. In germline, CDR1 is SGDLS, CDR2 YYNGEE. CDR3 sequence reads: CASSGEGATPLHF. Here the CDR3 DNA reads TGTGCCAGCAGTGGGGAGGGGGCGACACCCCTCCACTTT. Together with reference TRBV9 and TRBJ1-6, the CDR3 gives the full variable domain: DSGVTQTPKHLITATGQRVTLRCSPRSGDLSVYWYQQSLDQGLQFLIQYYNGEERAKGNILERFSAQQFPDLHSELNLSSLELGDSALYFCASSGEGATPLHFGNGTRLTVT.

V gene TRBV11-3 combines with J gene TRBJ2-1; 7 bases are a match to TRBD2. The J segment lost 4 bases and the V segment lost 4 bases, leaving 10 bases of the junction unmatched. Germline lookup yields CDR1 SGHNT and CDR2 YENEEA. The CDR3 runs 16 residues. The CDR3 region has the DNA TGTGCCAGCAGCTCCCGGGGAGGGGCTGCGTACAATGAGCAGTTCTTC. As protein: CASSSRGGAAYNEQFF.

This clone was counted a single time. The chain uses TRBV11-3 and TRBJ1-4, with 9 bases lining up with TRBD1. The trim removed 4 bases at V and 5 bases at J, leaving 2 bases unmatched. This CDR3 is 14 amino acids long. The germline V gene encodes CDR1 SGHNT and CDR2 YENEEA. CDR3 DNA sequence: TGTGCCAGCAGCTCCGGGACAGGGAATGAAAAACTGTTTTTT. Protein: CASSSGTGNEKLFF.

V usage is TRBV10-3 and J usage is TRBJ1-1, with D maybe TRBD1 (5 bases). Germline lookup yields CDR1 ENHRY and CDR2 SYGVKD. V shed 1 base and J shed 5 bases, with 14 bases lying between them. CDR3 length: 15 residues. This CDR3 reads CAISEYGGLRTEAFF. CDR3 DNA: TGTGCCATCAGTGAGTACGGGGGACTTCGTACTGAAGCTTTCTTT.

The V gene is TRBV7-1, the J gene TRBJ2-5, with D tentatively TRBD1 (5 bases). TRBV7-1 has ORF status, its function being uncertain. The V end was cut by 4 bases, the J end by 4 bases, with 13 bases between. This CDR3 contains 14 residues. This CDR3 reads CASSLTWQGETQYF. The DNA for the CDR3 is TGTGCCAGCAGCTTAACGTGGCAGGGAGAGACCCAGTACTTC.